These 9 T cell receptor beta chains were all obtained from the same sample, sequenced in a study of cytomegalovirus exposure and HLA in healthy donors. PCR used 60 Vbeta primers and 13 Jbeta primers. Assay: immunoSEQ multiplex PCR; the TCRdb copy retains only in-frame clones and omits some. The sample lists 150,000 or so clones; 72% were seen once. Source material: PBMCs. Receptors originate from a human donor in good health.

This chain joins TRBV7-9 and TRBJ1-5; 8 bases line up with TRBD1. CDR3 length: 16 residues. Germline CDR1 and CDR2: SEHNR and FQNEAQ (reference sequence). The V gene end was trimmed by 1 base and the J gene end by 4 bases; junction bases not matched to a gene: 6. CDR3: CASSLGSGGPNQPQHF. CDR3 nucleotides: TGTGCCAGCAGCTTAGGGTCAGGGGGCCCAAATCAGCCCCAGCATTTT.

This clone has more than one count but fewer than ten. One junction end disagrees with the germline gene, perhaps due to a read error. The CDR3 reads CSSSFGRSGGGPNEKLFF. CDR3 sequence (DNA): TGTTCCAGCAGCTTTGGCCGGTCTGGGGGGGGCCCCAATGAAAAACTGTTTTTT. The V call is TRBV7-9, the J call TRBJ1-4; TRBD1 is a possible D gene (6 bases). The CDR3 has 18 residues. Germline V gene sequence: CDR1 SEHNR, CDR2 FQNEAQ (reference sequence).

This clone has just a few counts. The V and J genes are TRBV5-1 and TRBJ2-7; maybe TRBD2 (6 bases). CDR1 SGHRS and CDR2 YFSETQ come from the germline V gene. The CDR3 is 14 residues long. Trimming took 1 base from V and 2 from J, leaving 10 bases between them. CDR3 bases: TGCGCCAGCAGCTTGTTGGGGGGAACCTACGAGCAGTACTTC. Protein product: CASSLLGGTYEQYF.

The J gene is TRBJ1-1, the V gene TRBV19; 7 positions agree with TRBD1. The CDR3 totals 13 residues. Germline V CDR1 and CDR2: LNHDA, SQIVND (reference sequence). J gave up 6 bases and V 4 bases, and 5 bases lay outside the gene matches. CDR3 residues: CASSKTGRAEAFF. DNA for the CDR3: TGTGCCAGTAGTAAGACAGGGAGAGCTGAAGCTTTCTTT.

V usage is TRBV11-2 and J usage is TRBJ1-2, with 8 bases matching TRBD1. This CDR3 is 15 amino acids long. Trimming removed 5 bases from V and 4 bases from J; junction bases left unmatched: 9. Germline values: CDR1 SGHAT, CDR2 FQNNGV. The CDR3 sequence is CASSPGVDRGYGYTF. DNA for the CDR3: TGTGCCAGCAGCCCGGGGGTTGACAGGGGCTATGGCTACACCTTC.

V usage is TRBV5-4 and J usage is TRBJ1-4, with a possible D match to TRBD1 (5 bases). Trimming left V 0 bases short and J 0 bases short, with 6 bases between. Per germline, CDR1 SGHNT and CDR2 YYREEE (reference sequence). This CDR3 comprises 15 residues. The CDR3 nucleotides read TGTGCCAGCAGCTTGGAACAGGCAACTAATGAAAAACTGTTTTTT. Encoded protein: CASSLEQATNEKLFF. Drawing the rest from reference TRBV5-4 and TRBJ1-4, the complete variable domain is ETGVTQSPTHLIKTRGQQVTLRCSSQSGHNTVSWYQQALGQGPQFIFQYYREEENGRGNFPPRFSGLQFPNYSSELNVNALELDDSALYLCASSLEQATNEKLFFGSGTQLSVL.

This clone came up once. This sequence joins TRBV7-3 and TRBJ1-1; D is possibly TRBD1 (5 bases). The germline V gene has CDR1 SGHTA and CDR2 FQGTGA. There are 14 residues in the CDR3. Trimming removed 5 bases from V and 4 bases from J, with 14 bases in between. The CDR3, as DNA: TGTGCCAGCAGCCCCACAGGCGGGGCCACTGAAGCTTTCTTT. Translating gives CASSPTGGATEAFF.

CDR3: CASSQDRTGGTQETQYF. Here the CDR3 DNA reads TGCGCCAGCAGCCAAGATCGCACGGGGGGCACCCAAGAGACCCAGTACTTC. This sequence joins TRBV4-1 and TRBJ2-5; a weak D match, TRBD2 (7 bases). CDR3 length equals 17 residues. Per germline, CDR1 MGHRA and CDR2 YSYEKL. The V and J ends lost 0 bases and 1 base respectively, with 15 bases between them.

This chain links TRBV19 with TRBJ2-7; TRBD2 is a possible D gene (6 bases). Trimming shortened V by 3 bases and J by 0 bases, and 12 bases separated the two germline ends. The CDR3 totals 15 residues. Germline values: CDR1 LNHDA, CDR2 SQIVND (reference sequence). Here the CDR3 DNA reads TGTGCCAGTAGTATGGAGGGCACAACCTCCTACGAGCAGTACTTC. Translation: CASSMEGTTSYEQYF.